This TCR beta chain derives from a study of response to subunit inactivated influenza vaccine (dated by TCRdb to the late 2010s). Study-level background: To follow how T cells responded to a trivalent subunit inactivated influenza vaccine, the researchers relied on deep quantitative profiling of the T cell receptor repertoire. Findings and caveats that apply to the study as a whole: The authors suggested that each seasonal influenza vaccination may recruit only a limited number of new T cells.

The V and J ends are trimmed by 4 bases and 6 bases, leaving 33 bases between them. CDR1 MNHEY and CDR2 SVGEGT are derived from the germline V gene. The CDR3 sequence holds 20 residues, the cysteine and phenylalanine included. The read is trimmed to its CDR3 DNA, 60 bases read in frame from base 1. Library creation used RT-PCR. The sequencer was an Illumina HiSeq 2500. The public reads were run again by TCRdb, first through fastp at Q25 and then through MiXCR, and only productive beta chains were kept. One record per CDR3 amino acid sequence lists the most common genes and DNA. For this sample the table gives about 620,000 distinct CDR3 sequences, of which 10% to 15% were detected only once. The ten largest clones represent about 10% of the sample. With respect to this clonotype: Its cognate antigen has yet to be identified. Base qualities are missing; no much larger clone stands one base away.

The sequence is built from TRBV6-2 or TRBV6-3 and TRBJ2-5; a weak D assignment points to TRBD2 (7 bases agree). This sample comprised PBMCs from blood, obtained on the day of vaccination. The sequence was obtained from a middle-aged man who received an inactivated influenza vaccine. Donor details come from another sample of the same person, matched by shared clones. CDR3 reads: CASSSRQARLAEGGLKTQYF. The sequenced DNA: TGTGCCAGCAGTTCCCGACAGGCCCGTCTAGCGGAGGGGGGATTAAAGACCCAGTACTTC.